Following are 14 T cell receptor beta chains from one sample sequenced in a study of blood T cell repertoires in COVID-19. Only in-frame clones appear in the TCRdb table, and some are missing; sequencing was by immunoSEQ multiplex PCR. The table lists approximately 150,000 clones, 70% to 80% of them singletons. Sequencing was carried out using peripheral blood. The receptors stem from a woman aged 60-75 years with COVID-19, enrolled during active disease.

This clone has a handful of counts. V gene TRBV19 combines with J gene TRBJ2-3; 9 nucleotides match TRBD2. Germline V lookup: CDR1 LNHDA, CDR2 SQIVND (reference sequence). V was clipped by 6 bases and J by 4 bases; unmatched bases: 11. The CDR3 spans 16 residues. This chain's CDR3 is CASRNRLAGRADTQYF. The CDR3 DNA is TGTGCCAGTAGGAACAGGCTAGCGGGAAGGGCAGATACGCAGTATTTT. Based on the CDR3 plus reference TRBV19 and TRBJ2-3, the full variable domain is DGGITQSPKYLFRKEGQNVTLSCEQNLNHDAMYWYRQDPGQGLRLIYYSQIVNDFQKGDIAEGYSVSREKKESFPLTVTSAQKNPTAFYLCASRNRLAGRADTQYFGPGTRLTVL.

This chain links TRBV5-6 with TRBJ1-1, with D possibly TRBD1 on 5 matching bases. This CDR3 is built from 14 residues. V lost 2 bases to trimming and J lost 1 base, with 9 bases between them. Germline CDR1 and CDR2: SGHDT and YYEEEE. CDR3 region: CASSFPQGNTEAFF. Here the CDR3 DNA reads TGTGCCAGCAGCTTCCCTCAGGGGAACACTGAAGCTTTCTTT.

The V call is TRBV11-2, the J call TRBJ1-1; 7 bases match TRBD1. CDR3 length: 17 residues. The germline CDR1 and CDR2 sequences are SGHAT and FQNNGV. V lost 2 bases to trimming and J lost 5 bases; unmatched junction nucleotides: 14. In DNA, the CDR3 is TGTGCCAGCAGCTTAACATCGGTGAGAGGGGGCGGAACTGAAGCTTTCTTT. The encoded protein is CASSLTSVRGGGTEAFF.

V usage is TRBV3-1 (or the pseudogene TRBV3-2) and J usage is TRBJ2-7, with 7 nucleotides matching TRBD1. The germline V gene has CDR1 LGHDT and CDR2 YNNKEL (reference sequence). Unmatched junction bases numbered 14, after V lost 4 bases and J lost 2 bases. This CDR3 is 17 amino acids long. The CDR3 reads CASSRNRGPSVAYEQYF. In nucleotides, the CDR3 is TGTGCCAGCAGCCGCAACAGGGGACCAAGCGTGGCCTACGAGCAGTACTTC.

This clone has more than one count but fewer than ten. The rearrangement links TRBV7-2 to TRBJ2-1; 7 positions match TRBD2. CDR1 and CDR2 (germline): SGHTA, FQGNSA. After removal of 5 bases from V and 0 bases from J, the junction contained 10 bases not matched to a gene. The CDR3 loop spans 17 amino acids. As DNA, the CDR3 is TGTGCCAGCAGCCTTTATGGGCTAGCGGACTCCTACAATGAGCAGTTCTTC. Its translation is CASSLYGLADSYNEQFF.

The chain combines TRBV6-6 with TRBJ1-5, with 7 bases that match TRBD1. The junction had 9 bases not matched to a gene; V was cut back by 2 bases and J by 5 bases. CDR1 is MNHNY, CDR2 SVGAGI, per germline (reference sequence). This CDR3 region has 16 residues. The CDR3 protein is CASSYQRQGGHQPQHF. The CDR3 DNA follows: TGTGCCAGCAGTTACCAGCGACAGGGTGGACATCAGCCCCAGCATTTT.

This clone was counted a single time. The chain uses TRBV7-8 and TRBJ2-5; D might be TRBD1 (6 bases). This CDR3 has 15 amino acids. The ends were cut back, 5 bases at V and 10 bases at J, with 23 bases in the middle. Germline V lookup: CDR1 SGHVS, CDR2 FQNEAQ. DNA of the CDR3: TGTGCCAGCAGCCCGAGGACAGCCCGATCCAAAAACCAGTACTTC. It translates to CASSPRTARSKNQYF.

The genes are TRBV10-3 and TRBJ1-2; TRBD1 is a possible D gene (6 bases). This CDR3 is 13 amino acids long. Germline values: CDR1 ENHRY, CDR2 SYGVKD. Between the trimmed V and J ends, which lost 3 bases and 7 bases, there was a span of 12 bases. The CDR3 spells CAISDPAGAGYTF. In DNA form, the CDR3 reads TGTGCCATCAGTGACCCCGCGGGGGCTGGCTACACCTTC.

Written as DNA, the CDR3 is TGTGCCAGCAACCGAGGAGGGAAAGTCACCATATATTTT. Protein: CASNRGGKVTIYF. The rearrangement uses TRBV6-6 and TRBJ1-3; D remains unclear. CDR1 and CDR2 from the germline V gene are MNHNY and SVGAGI (reference sequence). The length of the CDR3 is 13 residues. Deletions cut 7 bases from V and 9 bases from J, with 16 bases between.

This clone was counted a single time. The chain uses TRBV7-3 and TRBJ1-1; 8 bases line up with TRBD1. V shed 2 bases and J 6 bases; nucleotides not matched to a gene: 8. Germline loops: CDR1 SGHTA, CDR2 FQGTGA. The CDR3 length is 15 residues. In DNA, the CDR3 is TGTGCCAGCAGCTTATCTGCAGGGGGCCTACCTGAAGCTTTCTTT. Its translation is CASSLSAGGLPEAFF. Together with reference TRBV7-3 and TRBJ1-1, the CDR3 gives the full variable domain: GAGVSQTPSNKVTEKGKYVELRCDPISGHTALYWYRQSLGQGPEFLIYFQGTGAADDSGLPNDRFFAVRPEGSVSTLKIQRTERGDSAVYLCASSLSAGGLPEAFFGQGTRLTVV.

The rearrangement uses TRBV19 and TRBJ1-5; the D gene is possibly TRBD1 (5 bases). CDR1 and CDR2 (germline): LNHDA, SQIVND (reference sequence). This CDR3 comprises 14 residues. Trimming removed 5 bases at V and 1 base at J, with 9 bases between. The CDR3 DNA reads TGTGCCAGTAGTTACCAGGGAAGCAATCAGCCCCAGCATTTT. It codes for CASSYQGSNQPQHF.

The V call is TRBV5-1, the J call TRBJ2-7; 11 bases match TRBD1. CDR1 SGHRS and CDR2 YFSETQ come from the germline V gene. The CDR3 totals 15 residues. V was pared by 0 bases and J by 6 bases, with 5 bases of the junction left unmatched. This CDR3 is CASSLEGQGVSEQYF. In DNA, the CDR3 is TGCGCCAGCAGCTTGGAGGGACAGGGGGTTTCCGAGCAGTACTTC. Using reference TRBV5-1 and TRBJ2-7 for the parts outside the CDR3, the full variable domain is KAGVTQTPRYLIKTRGQQVTLSCSPISGHRSVSWYQQTPGQGLQFLFEYFSETQRNKGNFPGRFSGRQFSNSRSEMNVSTLELGDSALYLCASSLEGQGVSEQYFGPGTRLTVT.

The V call is TRBV5-1, the J call TRBJ1-2; tentatively, D is TRBD1 (6 bases). The germline V gene has CDR1 SGHRS and CDR2 YFSETQ. CDR3 length equals 17 residues. Trimming shortened V by 4 bases and J by 6 bases, and 25 bases separated the two germline ends. The CDR3, as DNA: TGCGCCAGCAGCCTGGGGGGCCAGGGCCTGATTGGGAATGGCTACACCTTC. Translating it yields CASSLGGQGLIGNGYTF. Filled out from reference TRBV5-1 and TRBJ1-2, the complete variable domain reads KAGVTQTPRYLIKTRGQQVTLSCSPISGHRSVSWYQQTPGQGLQFLFEYFSETQRNKGNFPGRFSGRQFSNSRSEMNVSTLELGDSALYLCASSLGGQGLIGNGYTFGSGTRLTVV.

This clone was counted between two and nine times. The V and J genes are TRBV2 and TRBJ1-2; TRBD1 matches at 8 bases. J was trimmed by 2 bases and V by 6 bases; bases with no gene match: 5. The length of the CDR3 is 14 residues. Germline-derived CDR1 and CDR2 are SNHLY and FYNNEI. The CDR3 sequence is CASRGDRNNYGYTF. The CDR3 nucleotides read TGTGCCAGCAGAGGGGACAGGAACAACTATGGCTACACCTTC.